The entry below describes one TCR beta chain. Antigen unknown. The assay was immunoSEQ multiplex PCR, and TCRdb's table has in-frame clones only and misses some. Counted here are about 92,000 clones, roughly nine tenths occurring once; the ten biggest clones make up 7.5%. This specimen belongs to a study of T cell responses to AZD1222 COVID-19 vaccine. The CDR3 has 14 amino acids. Germline-derived CDR1 and CDR2 are KGHSH and LQKENI. V gave up 2 bases and J gave up 2 bases, with 7 bases separating them. Study-level results: Spike-specific TCR breadth and depth went up after people got two AZD1222 doses.

Sequencing was performed on peripheral blood, taken on day 0 of AZD1222 vaccination. The V and J genes are TRBV18 and TRBJ1-5; D remains unclear. The source of this sequence is an adult in good health. This CDR3 is CASSPGRGNQPQHF. The CDR3 region has the DNA TGTGCCAGCTCACCAGGGAGGGGCAATCAGCCCCAGCATTTT. Full variable domain (outside the CDR3, taken from reference TRBV18 and TRBJ1-5): NAGVMQNPRHLVRRRGQEARLRCSPMKGHSHVYWYRQLPEEGLKFMVYLQKENIIDESGMPKERFSAEFPKEGPSILRIQQVVRGDSAAYFCASSPGRGNQPQHFGDGTRLSIL.